Sequencing of this TCR beta chain was carried out in a study of shared clonotypes between healthy human individuals. Study-wide background: Each donor's CD8 memory used one plate, CD8 naive two, each CD4 subset three.

Produced via immunoSEQ multiplex PCR; TCRdb's table is partial and in-frame only. This sample carries some 580,000 clones, nearly 98% of them seen once, and the ten largest clones take 0.25% to 0.35%. There are 14 residues in the CDR3. V trimming: 4 bases; J trimming: 1 base; junction bases outside the gene matches: 1. Germline CDR1 is SGHTA and CDR2 is FQGTGA. Regarding this clone: The sample holds other DNA sequences that translate to the same CDR3.

Naive CD8 isolation took CD45RO-negative cells positively selected for CCR7 and excluded terminally differentiated effector memory CD45RA+ cells. This receptor was taken from a man younger than 40 in good health. The J gene is TRBJ2-3, the V gene TRBV7-3; 8 nucleotides agree with TRBD1. The specimen sequenced was naive CD8+ T cells sorted from blood. The CDR3 DNA sequence: TGTGCCAGCAGCTCGGGACAGGGCACAGATACGCAGTATTTT. Translating gives CASSSGQGTDTQYF.